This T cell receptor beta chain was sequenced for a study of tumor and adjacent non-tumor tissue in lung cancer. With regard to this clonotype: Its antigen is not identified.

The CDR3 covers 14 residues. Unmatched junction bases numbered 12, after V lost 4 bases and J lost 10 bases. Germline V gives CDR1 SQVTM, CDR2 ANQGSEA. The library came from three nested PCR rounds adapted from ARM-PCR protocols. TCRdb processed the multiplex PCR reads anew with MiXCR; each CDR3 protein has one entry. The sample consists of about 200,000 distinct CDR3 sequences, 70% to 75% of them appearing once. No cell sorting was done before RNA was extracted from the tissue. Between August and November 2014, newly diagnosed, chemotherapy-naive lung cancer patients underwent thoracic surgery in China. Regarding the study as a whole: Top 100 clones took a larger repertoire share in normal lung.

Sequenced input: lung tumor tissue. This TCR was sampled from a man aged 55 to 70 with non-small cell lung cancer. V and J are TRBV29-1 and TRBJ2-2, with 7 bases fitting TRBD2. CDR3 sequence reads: CSVVPSGRPMELFF. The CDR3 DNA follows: TGCAGCGTTGTCCCTAGCGGCCGCCCGATGGAGCTGTTTTTT.